This TCR beta chain was identified during a study of PD-L1 blockade in urothelial cancer. Study summary: Each participant's history included 0 to 3 prior chemotherapy regimens. Blood analyses occurred 3 weeks (second dose) and 6 weeks post treatment start. Study-level findings and limits: Durable-benefit patients showed greater tumor-associated blood clone expansion at 3 weeks. A below-median TCR clonality in blood before treatment predicted better survival.

Germline lookup yields CDR1 SGHNT and CDR2 YYREEE (reference sequence). V trimming: 0 bases; J trimming: 4 bases; junction bases outside the gene matches: 0. The CDR3 covers 13 residues. Method: immunoSEQ multiplex PCR; TCRdb's copy keeps in-frame clones and lacks some. The sample holds tens of thousands of clones, 60% to 85% seen once. In regard to this clone: Antigen: not known.

This sample's time point: pretreatment peripheral blood. Sequenced here: PBMCs, sampled around atezolizumab (anti-PD-L1) treatment. The clonotype comes from a man between 65 and 80 years old with urothelial cancer. V gene TRBV5-4 combines with J gene TRBJ2-5; 7 bases map to TRBD1. The CDR3 reads CASSLDRGETQYF. The CDR3 DNA is TGTGCCAGCAGCTTGGACAGGGGAGAGACCCAGTACTTC. The full variable domain, in which reference TRBV5-4 and TRBJ2-5 provide the parts outside the CDR3, is ETGVTQSPTHLIKTRGQQVTLRCSSQSGHNTVSWYQQALGQGPQFIFQYYREEENGRGNFPPRFSGLQFPNYSSELNVNALELDDSALYLCASSLDRGETQYFGPGTRLLVL.